This T cell receptor beta chain was recorded in a study of CD4+ T cells in melanoma (dated 2022 in TCRdb). Regarding the study in general: Neoantigen-specific CD4+ T cells in human melanoma were investigated in the study. Study-wide findings and limitations: Neoantigen-specific CD4+ T cells were reported to be correlated with the function of CD8+ T cells, macrophages and B cells. Diverse differentiation states were reported to be shown by neoantigen-specific CD4+ T cells in melanoma.

About this clone: Its antigen target is currently unknown. One base away there is no much larger clone; base qualities are not given.

The library was obtained by the immunoSEQ multiplex PCR assay. TCRdb retrieved this table from immuneACCESS and kept in-frame rearrangements only. Not all clones are present; in checked studies, unresolved V genes account for under half, and no reason is known for the remainder. The sample table contains around 130,000 clones; only one count was recorded for 80% to 95% of them. Of the sample, about 1.6% is held by the ten largest clones. The germline V gene gives CDR1 as LGHNA and CDR2 as YNFKEQ. V is trimmed back by 3 bases and J by 4 bases, and the junction contains 10 bases that no gene match accounts for. Including cysteine and phenylalanine, the CDR3 has 16 amino acids. The sequence is cut down to CDR3 DNA, 48 bases in frame from base 1. The donors were people with melanoma.

The rearranged chain carries TRBV4-2 and TRBJ2-5; 8 central nucleotides agree with TRBD2. The clonotype comes from a human donor with melanoma. In nucleotide form, the sequence is TGTGCCAGCAGCCAGGACGGGGGGGCACGCTTAGAGACCCAGTACTTC. It encodes CASSQDGGARLETQYF.